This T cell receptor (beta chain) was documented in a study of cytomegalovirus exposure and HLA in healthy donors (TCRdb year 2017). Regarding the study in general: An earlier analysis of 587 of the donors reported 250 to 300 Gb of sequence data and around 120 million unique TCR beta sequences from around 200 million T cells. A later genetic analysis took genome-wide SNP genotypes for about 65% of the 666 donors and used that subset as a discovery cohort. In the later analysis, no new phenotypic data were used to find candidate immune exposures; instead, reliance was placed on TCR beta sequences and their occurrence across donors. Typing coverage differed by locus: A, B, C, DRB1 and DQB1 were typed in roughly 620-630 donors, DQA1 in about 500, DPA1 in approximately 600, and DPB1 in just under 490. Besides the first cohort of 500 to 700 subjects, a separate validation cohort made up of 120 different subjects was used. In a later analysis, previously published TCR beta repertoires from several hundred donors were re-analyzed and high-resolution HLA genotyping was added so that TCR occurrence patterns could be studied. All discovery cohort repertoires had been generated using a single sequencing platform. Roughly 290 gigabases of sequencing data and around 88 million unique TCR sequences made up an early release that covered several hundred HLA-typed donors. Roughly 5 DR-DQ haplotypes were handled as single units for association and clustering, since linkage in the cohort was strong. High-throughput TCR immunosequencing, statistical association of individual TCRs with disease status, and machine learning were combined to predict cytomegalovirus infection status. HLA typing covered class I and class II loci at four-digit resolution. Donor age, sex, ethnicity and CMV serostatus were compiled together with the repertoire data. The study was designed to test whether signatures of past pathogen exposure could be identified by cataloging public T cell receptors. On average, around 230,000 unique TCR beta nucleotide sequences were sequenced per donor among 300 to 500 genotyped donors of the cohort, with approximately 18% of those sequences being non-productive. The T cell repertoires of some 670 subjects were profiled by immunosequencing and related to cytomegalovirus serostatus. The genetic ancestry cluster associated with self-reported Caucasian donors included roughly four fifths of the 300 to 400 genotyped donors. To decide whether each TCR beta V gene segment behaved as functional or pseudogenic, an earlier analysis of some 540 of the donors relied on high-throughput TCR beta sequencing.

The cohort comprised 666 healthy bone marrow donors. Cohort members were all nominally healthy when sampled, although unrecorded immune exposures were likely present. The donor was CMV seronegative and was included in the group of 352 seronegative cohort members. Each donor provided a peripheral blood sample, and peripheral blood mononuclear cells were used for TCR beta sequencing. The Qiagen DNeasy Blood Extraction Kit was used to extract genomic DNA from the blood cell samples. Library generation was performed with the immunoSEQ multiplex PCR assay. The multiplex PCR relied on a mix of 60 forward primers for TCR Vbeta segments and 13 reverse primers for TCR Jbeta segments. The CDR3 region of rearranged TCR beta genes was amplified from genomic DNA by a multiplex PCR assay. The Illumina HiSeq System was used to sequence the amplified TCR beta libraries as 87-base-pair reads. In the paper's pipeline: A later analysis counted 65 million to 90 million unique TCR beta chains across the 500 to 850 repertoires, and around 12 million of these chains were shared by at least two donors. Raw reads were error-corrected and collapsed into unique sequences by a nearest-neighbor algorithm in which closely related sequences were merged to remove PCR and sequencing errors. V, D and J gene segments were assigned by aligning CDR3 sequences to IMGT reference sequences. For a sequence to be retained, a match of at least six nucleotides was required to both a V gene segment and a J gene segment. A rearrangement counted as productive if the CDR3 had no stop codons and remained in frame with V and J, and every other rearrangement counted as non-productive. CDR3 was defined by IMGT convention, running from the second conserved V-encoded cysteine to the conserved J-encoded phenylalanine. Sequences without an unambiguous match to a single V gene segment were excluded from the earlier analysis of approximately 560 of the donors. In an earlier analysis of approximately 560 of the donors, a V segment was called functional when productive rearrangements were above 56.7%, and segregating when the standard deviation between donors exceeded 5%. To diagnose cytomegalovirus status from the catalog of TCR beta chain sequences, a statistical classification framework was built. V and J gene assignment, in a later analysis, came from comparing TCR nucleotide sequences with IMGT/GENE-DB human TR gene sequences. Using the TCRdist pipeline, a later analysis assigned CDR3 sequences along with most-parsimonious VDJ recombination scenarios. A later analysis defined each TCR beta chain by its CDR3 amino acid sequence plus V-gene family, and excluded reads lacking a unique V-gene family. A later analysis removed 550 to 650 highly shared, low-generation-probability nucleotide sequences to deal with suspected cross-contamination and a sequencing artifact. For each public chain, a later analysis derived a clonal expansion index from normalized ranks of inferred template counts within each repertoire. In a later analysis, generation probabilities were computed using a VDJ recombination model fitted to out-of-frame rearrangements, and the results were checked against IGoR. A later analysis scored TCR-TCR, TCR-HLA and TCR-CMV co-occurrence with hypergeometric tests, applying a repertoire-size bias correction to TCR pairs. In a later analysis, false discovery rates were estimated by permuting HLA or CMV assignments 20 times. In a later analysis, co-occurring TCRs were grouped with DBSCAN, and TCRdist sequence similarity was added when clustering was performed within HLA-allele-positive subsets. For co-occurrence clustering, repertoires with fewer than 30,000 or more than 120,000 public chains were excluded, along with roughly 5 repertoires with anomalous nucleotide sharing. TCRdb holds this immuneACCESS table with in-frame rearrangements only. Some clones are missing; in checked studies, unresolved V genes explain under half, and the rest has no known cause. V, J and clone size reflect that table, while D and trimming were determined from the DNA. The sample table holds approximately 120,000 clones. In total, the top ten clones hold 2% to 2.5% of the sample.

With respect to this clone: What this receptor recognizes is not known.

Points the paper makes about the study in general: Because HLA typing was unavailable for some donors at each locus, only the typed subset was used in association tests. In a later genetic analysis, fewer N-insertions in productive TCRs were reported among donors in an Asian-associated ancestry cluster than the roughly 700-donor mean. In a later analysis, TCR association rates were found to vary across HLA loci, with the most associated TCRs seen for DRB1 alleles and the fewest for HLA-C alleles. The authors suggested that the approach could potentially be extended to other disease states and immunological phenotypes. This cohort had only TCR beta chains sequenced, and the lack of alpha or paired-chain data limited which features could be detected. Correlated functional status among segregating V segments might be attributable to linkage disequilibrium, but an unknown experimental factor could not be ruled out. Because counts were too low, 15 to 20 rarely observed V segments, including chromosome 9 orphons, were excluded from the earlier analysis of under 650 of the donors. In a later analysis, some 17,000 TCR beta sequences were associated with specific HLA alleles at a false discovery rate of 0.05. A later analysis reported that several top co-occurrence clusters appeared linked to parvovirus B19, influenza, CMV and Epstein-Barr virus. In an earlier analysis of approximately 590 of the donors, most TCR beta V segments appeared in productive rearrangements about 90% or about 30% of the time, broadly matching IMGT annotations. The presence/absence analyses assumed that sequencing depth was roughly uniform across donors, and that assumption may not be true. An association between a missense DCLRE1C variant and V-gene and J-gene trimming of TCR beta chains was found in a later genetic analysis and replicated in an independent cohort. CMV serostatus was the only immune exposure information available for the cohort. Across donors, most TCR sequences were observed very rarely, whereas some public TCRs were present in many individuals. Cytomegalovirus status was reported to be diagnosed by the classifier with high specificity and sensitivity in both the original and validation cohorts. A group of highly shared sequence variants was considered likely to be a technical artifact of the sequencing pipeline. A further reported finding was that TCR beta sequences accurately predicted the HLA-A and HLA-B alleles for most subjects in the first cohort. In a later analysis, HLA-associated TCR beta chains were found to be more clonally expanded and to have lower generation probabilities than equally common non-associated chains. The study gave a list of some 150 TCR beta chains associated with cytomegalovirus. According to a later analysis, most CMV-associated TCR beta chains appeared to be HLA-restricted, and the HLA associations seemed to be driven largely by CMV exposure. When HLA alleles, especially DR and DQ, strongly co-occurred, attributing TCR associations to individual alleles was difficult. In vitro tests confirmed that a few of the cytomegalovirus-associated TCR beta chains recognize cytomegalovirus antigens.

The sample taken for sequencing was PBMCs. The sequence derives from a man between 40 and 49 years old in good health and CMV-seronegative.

The CDR3 reads as follows: CASSPGLVETQYF. The base sequence is TGTGCCAGCTCACCGGGACTAGTGGAGACCCAGTACTTC. The V and J genes are TRBV18 and TRBJ2-5; TRBD2 aligns with 8 central bases. CDR1 and CDR2, per the germline V gene, are KGHSH and LQKENI. The CDR3 covers 13 residues, taking in both the cysteine and the phenylalanine. Only CDR3 DNA remains: 39 bases, in frame from the first base. Here V drops 3 bases and J drops 5 bases, and the junction holds 2 bases not matched to any gene.